This T cell receptor beta chain was profiled in a study of T cell repertoires in cytomegalovirus infection. Study-level information: CMV infection together with matching HLA type was indicated by public TCR beta signatures. Study outcomes and limitations: CMV-specific HLA-C-restricted TCR beta clonotypes dominated the ex vivo response.

Trimming took 4 bases from V and 3 from J, leaving 8 bases between them. The CDR3 loop spans 13 amino acids. Germline CDR1 SGHRS, CDR2 YFSETQ. MiXCR, applied by TCRdb to the reads, yields one record per CDR3 protein. The sample contains hundreds of thousands of distinct CDR3 sequences, about 24% of which appear only once. In regard to this clonotype: The antigen is unknown.

Material for sequencing was CD8+ T cells from PBMCs. The chain carries TRBV5-1 and TRBJ1-5; D unclear. The source is a human donor in good health (CMV status not recorded). Some clones in this sample may be carry-over from other donors' samples. CDR3 DNA sequence: TGCGCCAGCAGCCCGAAGTCCAATCAGCCCCAGCATTTT. Encoded protein: CASSPKSNQPQHF.